Presented here are 3 T cell receptor beta chains from one specimen sequenced in a study of regulatory T cells in long-lasting Graves disease. Stated time point: newly diagnosed GD, antithyroid drugs for less than 3 months. Following extraction of RNA from PBMCs, that RNA was used to make the TCR library. Arm-PCR of CDR3 regions with iRepertoire HTBI primers generated TCR beta libraries. One entry per CDR3 protein results from TCRdb running MiXCR on the multiplex PCR reads. The sample has under 450,000 distinct CDR3 sequences, roughly 16% seen once. The same data also went into a second study, on T cells in Graves' hyperthyroidism and ophthalmopathy.

The source was peripheral blood mononuclear cells (PBMCs), collected at new diagnosis, from a patient treated with antithyroid drugs. These receptor sequences come from a woman aged 18-29 years with Graves disease.

The sample holds many counts of this clonotype. V is TRBV2 and J is TRBJ2-1; TRBD2 matches 14 bases. The V gene's germline CDR1 is SNHLY and CDR2 FYNNEI. Losses at the gene ends were 5 bases for V and 0 bases for J; bases not matched to a gene: 9. This CDR3 contains 19 residues. This chain's CDR3 is CASSTRTSGGRSSYNEQFF. CDR3 nucleotides: TGTGCCAGCAGTACCCGGACTAGCGGGGGGCGGAGCTCCTACAATGAGCAGTTCTTC.

This clonotype was observed at least ten times. The gene calls are TRBV6-1 and TRBJ2-2, with 16 positions matching TRBD2. CDR3 length: 21 amino acids. Germline CDR1 MNHNS, CDR2 SASEGT. Unmatched junction bases numbered 18, after V lost 5 bases and J lost 6 bases. CDR3 in amino acids: CASSRPGLAGGPEWAPGELFF. The CDR3 bases are TGTGCCAGCAGTCGACCGGGACTAGCGGGGGGGCCAGAGTGGGCCCCCGGGGAGCTGTTTTTT.

The J gene is TRBJ1-1, the V gene TRBV29-1; D not resolved. The CDR3 runs to 14 residues. V lost 4 bases and J lost 1, with 13 bases in between. Germline V gene lookup returns CDR1 SQVTM and CDR2 ANQGSEA. The DNA for the CDR3 is TGCAGCGTTGTCGGTAGGTTAACGAACACTGAAGCTTTCTTT. Its translation: CSVVGRLTNTEAFF.